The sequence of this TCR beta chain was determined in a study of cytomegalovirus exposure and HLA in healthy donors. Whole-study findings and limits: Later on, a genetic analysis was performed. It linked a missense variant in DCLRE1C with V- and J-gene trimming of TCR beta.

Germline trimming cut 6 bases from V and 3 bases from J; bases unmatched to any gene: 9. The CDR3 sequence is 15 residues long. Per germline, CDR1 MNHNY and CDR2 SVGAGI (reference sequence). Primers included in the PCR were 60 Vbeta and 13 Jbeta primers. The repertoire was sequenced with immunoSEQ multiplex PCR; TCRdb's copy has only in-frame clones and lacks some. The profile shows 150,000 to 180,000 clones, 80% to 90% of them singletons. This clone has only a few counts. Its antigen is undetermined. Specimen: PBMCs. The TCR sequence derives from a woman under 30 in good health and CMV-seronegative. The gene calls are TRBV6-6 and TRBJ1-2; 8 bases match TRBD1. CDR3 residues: CASRGRGLGYYGYTF. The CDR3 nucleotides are TGTGCCAGCAGGGGCAGGGGGCTGGGTTACTATGGCTACACCTTC.